Listed here are 14 T cell receptor beta chains from one sample, sequenced in a study of T cell responses to AZD1222 COVID-19 vaccine. Sequencing was performed with immunoSEQ multiplex PCR; in TCRdb, only in-frame clones are kept and a portion is missing. The table records roughly 190,000 clones, approximately 92% of them present only once. The sample was peripheral blood, taken 28 days after the second dose of the MenACWY control vaccine. These receptors originate from an adult who received the MenACWY meningococcal vaccine as a control.

This rearrangement joins TRBV27 to TRBJ2-7; 7 bases line up with TRBD1. Germline CDR1 is MNHEY and CDR2 is SMNVEV (reference sequence). Losses at the gene ends were 4 bases for V and 4 bases for J; bases not matched to a gene: 13. The length of the CDR3 is 16 residues. The CDR3 DNA follows: TGTGCCAGCAGTTCGAGAAAGACCGGGACAGAATACGAGCAGTACTTC. This codes for CASSSRKTGTEYEQYF.

The chain recombines TRBV19 with TRBJ1-2; 9 nucleotides line up with TRBD1. Germline V lookup: CDR1 LNHDA, CDR2 SQIVND (reference sequence). CDR3 length: 14 residues. The ends lost 3 bases at V and 7 bases at J; junction bases unmatched: 6. The DNA of the CDR3 is TGTGCCAGTAGTATTGAGGGACAGGGCGGTGGCTACACCTTC. Amino acids: CASSIEGQGGGYTF. The full variable domain, in which reference TRBV19 and TRBJ1-2 provide the parts outside the CDR3, is DGGITQSPKYLFRKEGQNVTLSCEQNLNHDAMYWYRQDPGQGLRLIYYSQIVNDFQKGDIAEGYSVSREKKESFPLTVTSAQKNPTAFYLCASSIEGQGGGYTFGSGTRLTVV.

The gene calls are TRBV5-1 and TRBJ2-3; 11 nucleotides agree with TRBD2. The CDR3 is 17 amino acids. Germline lookup yields CDR1 SGHRS and CDR2 YFSETQ. V gave up 3 bases and J gave up 2 bases; unmatched junction bases: 8. The CDR3 nucleotides are TGCGCCAGCAGCTGGGGACTAGCGGTAACAGACACAGATACGCAGTATTTT. As protein: CASSWGLAVTDTDTQYF.

The chain links TRBV6-2 or TRBV6-3 to TRBJ2-3, with 9 bases aligning to TRBD2. The CDR3 has 14 residues. The germline gives CDR1 MNHEY, CDR2 SVGEGT. With 4 bases clipped from V and 5 bases from J, the junction kept 4 bases outside the gene matches. Here the CDR3 reads CASSFGLAQDTQYF. The CDR3 region has the DNA TGTGCCAGCAGTTTCGGACTAGCGCAAGATACGCAGTATTTT.

This chain joins TRBV27 and TRBJ2-7, with TRBD2 as a possible D gene (6 bases). V lost 3 bases, J lost 3 bases, and 12 bases lay in between. This CDR3 region has 14 residues. Per the germline V gene, CDR1 is MNHEY and CDR2 is SMNVEV (reference sequence). The CDR3 sequence: CASSFVLGGYEQYF. The CDR3 nucleotides read TGTGCCAGCAGTTTCGTATTGGGGGGCTACGAGCAGTACTTC.

The chain joins TRBV4-1 to TRBJ2-7, with D perhaps TRBD1 (7 bases). Germline values: CDR1 MGHRA, CDR2 YSYEKL. The CDR3 has 15 residues. The V and J ends lost 3 bases and 2 bases respectively, with 14 bases between them. CDR3 DNA: TGCGCCAGCAGCCATGAGACAGGGAGGACCTACGAGCAGTACTTC. It encodes CASSHETGRTYEQYF.

CDR3 coding DNA: TGTGCCAGCAGCCAGGGCGATACGCAGTATTTT. Translation gives CASSQGDTQYF. The J gene is TRBJ2-3, the V gene TRBV7-3; D may be TRBD1 (5 bases). Trimming removed 5 bases from V and 6 bases from J, with 6 bases in between. CDR3 length: 11 residues. Germline CDR1 and CDR2: SGHTA and FQGTGA.

The chain uses TRBV12-3 or TRBV12-4 and TRBJ2-5; D not certain. Trimming took 5 bases from V and 5 from J, leaving 12 bases between them. The CDR3 runs to 13 residues. The CDR3 sequence: CASSLRYGETQYF. CDR3 nucleotides: TGTGCCAGCAGTCTCCGGTACGGGGAGACCCAGTACTTC.

CDR3 protein: CASSLERGGSEKLFF. CDR3 DNA sequence: TGTGCCAGCAGCTTAGAAAGAGGGGGCTCTGAAAAACTGTTTTTT. The chain recombines TRBV11-2 with TRBJ1-4, with 7 bases fitting TRBD1. The CDR3 length is 15 residues. V was pared by 0 bases and J by 7 bases, with 5 bases of the junction left unmatched. CDR1 SGHAT and CDR2 FQNNGV come from the germline V gene.

The rearrangement joins TRBV4-1 to TRBJ2-3; 7 nucleotides line up with TRBD2. This CDR3 comprises 15 residues. Germline assignment: CDR1 MGHRA and CDR2 YSYEKL. Unmatched junction bases numbered 1, after V lost 1 base and J lost 0 bases. In DNA, the CDR3 is TGCGCCAGCAGCCAAGGGGAGGGGAGCACAGATACGCAGTATTTT. Residues: CASSQGEGSTDTQYF.

The chain recombines TRBV19 with TRBJ1-2; TRBD1 is a possible D gene (5 bases). CDR3 size: 12 residues. Germline CDR1 is LNHDA and CDR2 is SQIVND (reference sequence). V lost 6 bases and J 3 bases, leaving 8 bases between the germline ends. In DNA form, the CDR3 reads TGTGCCAGTAGGCAGGGATACTATGGCTACACCTTC. It is translated as CASRQGYYGYTF.

This chain links TRBV18 with TRBJ2-1; D not resolved. CDR3 length equals 11 residues. Looked up from germline, CDR1 is KGHSH and CDR2 is LQKENI. V was trimmed by 3 bases and J by 4 bases, leaving 1 base between them. CDR3 sequence reads: CASSPYNEQFF. The CDR3 region has the DNA TGTGCCAGCTCACCGTACAATGAGCAGTTCTTC.

The CDR3 coding sequence is TGTGCCTGGACACCCGGCGCTTTGACCACTGGCGGCTACACCTTC. This codes for CAWTPGALTTGGYTF. V usage is TRBV30 and J usage is TRBJ1-2; D not resolved. V was trimmed by 4 bases and J by 8 bases, leaving 23 bases between them. The germline V gene has CDR1 GTSNPN and CDR2 SVGIG (reference sequence). CDR3 length: 15 residues.

The J gene is TRBJ2-7, the V gene TRBV5-4; the D gene is possibly TRBD2 (5 bases). From germline, CDR1 is SGHNT and CDR2 YYREEE (reference sequence). The CDR3 has 12 residues. V lost 4 bases to trimming and J lost 2 bases, with 7 bases between them. CDR3 protein: CASSAGPYEQYF. The CDR3 nucleotides are TGTGCCAGCAGCGCGGGCCCCTACGAGCAGTACTTC.